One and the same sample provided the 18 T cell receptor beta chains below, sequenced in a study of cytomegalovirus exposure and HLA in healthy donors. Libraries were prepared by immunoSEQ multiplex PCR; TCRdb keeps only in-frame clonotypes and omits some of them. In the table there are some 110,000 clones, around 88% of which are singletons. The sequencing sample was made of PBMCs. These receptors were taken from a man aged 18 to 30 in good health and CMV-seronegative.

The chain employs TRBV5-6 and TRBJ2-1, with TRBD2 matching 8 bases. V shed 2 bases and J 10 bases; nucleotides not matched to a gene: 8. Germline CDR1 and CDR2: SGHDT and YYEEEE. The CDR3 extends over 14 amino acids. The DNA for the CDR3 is TGTGCCAGCAGCTTCTCCGGACTAGCCAGAGAGCAGTTCTTC. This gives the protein CASSFSGLAREQFF.

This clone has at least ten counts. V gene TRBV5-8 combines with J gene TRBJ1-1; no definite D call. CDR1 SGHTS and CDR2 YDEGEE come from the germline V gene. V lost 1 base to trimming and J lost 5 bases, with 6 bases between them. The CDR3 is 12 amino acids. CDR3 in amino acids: CASSLIQTEAFF. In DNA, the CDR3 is TGTGCCAGCAGCTTGATACAGACTGAAGCTTTCTTT.

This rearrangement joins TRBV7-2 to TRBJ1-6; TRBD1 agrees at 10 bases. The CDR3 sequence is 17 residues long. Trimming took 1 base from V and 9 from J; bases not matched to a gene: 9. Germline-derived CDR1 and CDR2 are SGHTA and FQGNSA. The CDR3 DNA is TGTGCCAGCAGCTTAGGAAGACAGGGGGCAGGGGGTTCACCCCTCCACTTT. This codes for CASSLGRQGAGGSPLHF.

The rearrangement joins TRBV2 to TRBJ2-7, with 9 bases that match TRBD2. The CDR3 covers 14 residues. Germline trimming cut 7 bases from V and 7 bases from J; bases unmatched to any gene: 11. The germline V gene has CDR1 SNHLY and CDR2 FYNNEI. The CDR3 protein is CASIGSGLAREQYF. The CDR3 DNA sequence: TGTGCCAGCATTGGTTCTGGACTAGCGCGTGAGCAGTACTTC.

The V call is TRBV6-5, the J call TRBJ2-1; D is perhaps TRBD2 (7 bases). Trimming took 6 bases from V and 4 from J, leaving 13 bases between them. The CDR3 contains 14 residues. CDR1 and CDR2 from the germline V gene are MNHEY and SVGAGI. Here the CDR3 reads CASSGGRTYNEQFF. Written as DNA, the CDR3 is TGTGCCAGCAGCGGGGGGCGAACGTACAATGAGCAGTTCTTC.

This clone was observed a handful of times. CDR3 bases: TGTGCCAGCAGTCGGACAGGGTCCTATCAGCCCCAGCATTTT. This codes for CASSRTGSYQPQHF. The rearrangement links TRBV2 to TRBJ1-5; 8 nucleotides line up with TRBD1. The junction had 5 bases not matched to a gene; V was cut back by 5 bases and J by 5 bases. Germline lookup yields CDR1 SNHLY and CDR2 FYNNEI. The CDR3 runs to 14 residues.

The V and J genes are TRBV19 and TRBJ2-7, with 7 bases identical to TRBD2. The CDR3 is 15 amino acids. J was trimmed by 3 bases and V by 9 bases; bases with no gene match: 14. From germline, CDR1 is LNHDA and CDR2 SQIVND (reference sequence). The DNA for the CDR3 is TGTGCCAGGGAACCGGGACTACATTATTTCTACGAGCAGTACTTC. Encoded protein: CAREPGLHYFYEQYF.

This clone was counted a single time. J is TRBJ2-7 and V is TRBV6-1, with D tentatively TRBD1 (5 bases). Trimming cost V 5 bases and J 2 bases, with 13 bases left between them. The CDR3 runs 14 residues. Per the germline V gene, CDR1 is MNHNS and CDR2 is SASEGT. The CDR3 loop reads CASSFSRVPYEQYF. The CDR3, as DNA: TGTGCCAGCAGTTTTTCCAGGGTCCCCTACGAGCAGTACTTC.

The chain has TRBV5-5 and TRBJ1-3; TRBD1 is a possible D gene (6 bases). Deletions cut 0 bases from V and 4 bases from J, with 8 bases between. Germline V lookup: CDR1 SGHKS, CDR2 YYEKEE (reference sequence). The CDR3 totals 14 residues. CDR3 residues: CASSLGGQGNTIYF. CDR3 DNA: TGTGCCAGCAGCTTGGGAGGACAGGGAAACACCATATATTTT.

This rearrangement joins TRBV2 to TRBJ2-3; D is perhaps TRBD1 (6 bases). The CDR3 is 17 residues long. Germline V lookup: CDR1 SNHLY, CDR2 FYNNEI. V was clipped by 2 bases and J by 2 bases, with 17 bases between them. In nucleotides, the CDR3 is TGTGCCAGCAGTGAAAGTAGCTTGGGGGCGCCCACAGATACGCAGTATTTT. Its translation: CASSESSLGAPTDTQYF.

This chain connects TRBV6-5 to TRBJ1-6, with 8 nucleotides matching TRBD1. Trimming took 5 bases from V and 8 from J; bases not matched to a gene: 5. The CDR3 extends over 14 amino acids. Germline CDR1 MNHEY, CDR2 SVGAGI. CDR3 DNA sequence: TGTGCCAGCAGTGAAGGACAGGGCTATTCACCCCTCCACTTT. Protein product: CASSEGQGYSPLHF.

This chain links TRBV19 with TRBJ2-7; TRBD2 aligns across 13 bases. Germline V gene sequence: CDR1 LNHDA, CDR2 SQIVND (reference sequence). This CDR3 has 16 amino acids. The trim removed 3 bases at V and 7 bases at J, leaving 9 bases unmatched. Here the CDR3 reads CASSILGTSGVGEQYF. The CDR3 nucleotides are TGTGCCAGTAGTATTCTCGGGACTAGCGGGGTCGGTGAGCAGTACTTC.

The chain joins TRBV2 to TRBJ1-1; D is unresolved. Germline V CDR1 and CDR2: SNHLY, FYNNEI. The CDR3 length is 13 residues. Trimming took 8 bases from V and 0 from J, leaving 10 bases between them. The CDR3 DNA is TGTGCCAGCGGGCCAAGCATGAACACTGAAGCTTTCTTT. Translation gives CASGPSMNTEAFF.

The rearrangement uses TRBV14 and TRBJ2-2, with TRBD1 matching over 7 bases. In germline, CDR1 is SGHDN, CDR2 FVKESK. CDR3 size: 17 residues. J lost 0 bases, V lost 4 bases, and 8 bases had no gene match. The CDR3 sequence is CASSRQGLNSNTGELFF. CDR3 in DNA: TGTGCCAGCAGCCGACAGGGCCTAAATTCGAACACCGGGGAGCTGTTTTTT.

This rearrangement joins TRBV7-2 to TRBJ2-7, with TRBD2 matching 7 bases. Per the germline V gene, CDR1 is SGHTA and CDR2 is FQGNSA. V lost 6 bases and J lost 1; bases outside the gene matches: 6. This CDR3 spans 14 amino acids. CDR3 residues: CASRTTSVSYEQYF. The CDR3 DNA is TGTGCCAGCAGGACAACTAGCGTTTCCTACGAGCAGTACTTC.

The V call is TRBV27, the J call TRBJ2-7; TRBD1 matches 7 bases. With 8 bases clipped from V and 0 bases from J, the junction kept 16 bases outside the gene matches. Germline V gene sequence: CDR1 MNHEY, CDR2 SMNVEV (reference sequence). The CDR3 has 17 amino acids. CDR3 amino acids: CASQSITTGVNSYEQYF. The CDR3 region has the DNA TGTGCCAGCCAGTCTATTACCACAGGGGTAAACTCCTACGAGCAGTACTTC.

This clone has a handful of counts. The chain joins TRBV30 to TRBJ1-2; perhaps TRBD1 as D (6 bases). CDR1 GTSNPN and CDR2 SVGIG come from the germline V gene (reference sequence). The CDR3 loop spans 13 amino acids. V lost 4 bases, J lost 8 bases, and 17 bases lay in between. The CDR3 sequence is CAWTKSGEGGYTF. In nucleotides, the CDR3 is TGTGCCTGGACTAAATCAGGGGAAGGAGGCTACACCTTC.

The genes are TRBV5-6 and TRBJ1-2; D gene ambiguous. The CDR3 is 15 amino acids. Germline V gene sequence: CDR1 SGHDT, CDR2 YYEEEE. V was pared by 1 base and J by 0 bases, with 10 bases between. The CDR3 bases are TGTGCCAGCAGCTTGTTCTTGAGAACTAACTATGGCTACACCTTC. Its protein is CASSLFLRTNYGYTF. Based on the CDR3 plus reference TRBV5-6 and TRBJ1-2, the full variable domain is DAGVTQSPTHLIKTRGQQVTLRCSPKSGHDTVSWYQQALGQGPQFIFQYYEEEERQRGNFPDRFSGHQFPNYSSELNVNALLLGDSALYLCASSLFLRTNYGYTFGSGTRLTVV.